This T cell receptor (beta chain) was sequenced for a study of CD8+ T cells in alopecia areata. V was trimmed by 2 bases and J by 4 bases, leaving 12 bases between them. Per germline, CDR1 MNHNS and CDR2 SASEGT. The CDR3 covers 14 residues. Sampling of alopecia areata patients yielded lesional scalp punch biopsies as well as peripheral blood. PBMCs served as the source from which CD4+ and CD8+ T cells were sorted. Extraction of RNA preceded its reverse transcription into cDNA, which served as the sequencing template. Assay used: immunoSEQ multiplex PCR; TCRdb lists only in-frame clones, some missing. The sample lists about 30,000 clones; roughly 60% were seen once.

The chain recombines TRBV6-1 with TRBJ2-7, with D uncertain. Sequencing was done on a sample of NKG2D-high CD8+ T cells sorted from blood. This sequence originates from a human donor with alopecia areata. CDR3 bases: TGTGCCAGCAGTGAACACGCGAACTTTTACGAGCAGTACTTC. This encodes CASSEHANFYEQYF.